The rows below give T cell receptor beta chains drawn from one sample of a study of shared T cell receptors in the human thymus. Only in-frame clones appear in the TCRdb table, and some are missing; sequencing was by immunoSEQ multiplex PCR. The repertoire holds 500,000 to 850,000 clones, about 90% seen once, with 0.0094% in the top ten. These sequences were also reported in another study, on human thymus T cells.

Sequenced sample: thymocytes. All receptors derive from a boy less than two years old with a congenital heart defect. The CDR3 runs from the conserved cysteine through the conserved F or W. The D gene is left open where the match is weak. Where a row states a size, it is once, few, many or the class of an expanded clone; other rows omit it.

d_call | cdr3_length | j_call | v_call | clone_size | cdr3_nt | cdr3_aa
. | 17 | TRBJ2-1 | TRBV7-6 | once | TGTGCCAGCAGCTTAGATCGTAATAGCAGCTCCTACAATGAGCAGTTCTTC | CASSLDRNSSSYNEQFF
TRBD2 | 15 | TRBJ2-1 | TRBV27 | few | TGTGCCAGCAGGGCCCCCCTAGCGGGAGACAATGAGCAGTTCTTC | CASRAPLAGDNEQFF
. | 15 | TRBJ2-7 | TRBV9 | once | TGTGCCAGCAGCGTAGGCCGGCGGGGGCCCTACGAGCAGTACTTC | CASSVGRRGPYEQYF
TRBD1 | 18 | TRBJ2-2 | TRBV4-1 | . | TGCGCCAGCAGCCCGACCCCCGGGACAGGGGATCGGGGCGGGGAGCTGTTTTTT | CASSPTPGTGDRGGELFF
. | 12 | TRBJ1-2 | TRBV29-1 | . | TGCAGCGTTGAGGTGCAGGGTGGCGGCTACACCTTC | CSVEVQGGGYTF
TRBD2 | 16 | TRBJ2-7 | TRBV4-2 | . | TGTGCCAGCAGCCAAGGTACTGCACGGGGGGCCTACGAGCAGTACTTC | CASSQGTARGAYEQYF
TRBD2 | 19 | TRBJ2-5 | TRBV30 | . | TGTGCCTGGAGTGTACTTTGGTCCCCACGGGAGGGCCCGGAAGAGACCCAGTACTTC | CAWSVLWSPREGPEETQYF
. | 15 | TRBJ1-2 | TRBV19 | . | TGTGCCAGTAGTATTAGGGGGGGGCGGAACTATGGCTACACCTTC | CASSIRGGRNYGYTF
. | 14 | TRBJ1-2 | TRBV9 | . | TGTGCCAGCAGCGTAGCTAAACAGAACTATGGCTACACCTTC | CASSVAKQNYGYTF
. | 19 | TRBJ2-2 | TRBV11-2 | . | TGTGCCAGCAGCGTACGGGGCCCCCGACTAGAGGGAAGCACCGGGGAGCTGTTTTTT | CASSVRGPRLEGSTGELFF
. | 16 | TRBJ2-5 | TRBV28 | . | TGTGCCAGCAGTCCGGGGAGGACCCCGCTACGAGCGGCCCAGTACTTC | CASSPGRTPLRAAQYF
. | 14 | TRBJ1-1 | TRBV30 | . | TGTGCCTGGAATAAGTTAGACAGCTACACTGAAGCTTTCTTT | CAWNKLDSYTEAFF
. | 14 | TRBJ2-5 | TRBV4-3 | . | TGCGCCAGCAGCCAAGAAACAGGGAGAGAGACCCAGTACTTC | CASSQETGRETQYF
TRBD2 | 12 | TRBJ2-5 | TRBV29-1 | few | TGCAGCGTGACTAGCGGGATGGAGACCCAGTACTTC | CSVTSGMETQYF
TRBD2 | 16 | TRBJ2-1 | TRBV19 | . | TGTGCCACTATTACACCGGGACTAGCGGGTGACGGGGAGCAGTTCTTC | CATITPGLAGDGEQFF
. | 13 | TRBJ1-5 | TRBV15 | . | TGTGCCACCAGCACAGGGATTAGGAAGCCCCAGCATTTT | CATSTGIRKPQHF
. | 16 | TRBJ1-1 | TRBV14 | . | TGTGCCAGCAGCCAAGAACGGGGTCCTATGAACACTGAAGCTTTCTTT | CASSQERGPMNTEAFF
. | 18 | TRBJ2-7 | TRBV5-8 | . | TGTGCCAGCAGCTCTGGGGGGGGCGGGGACCCCCACTCCTACGAGCAGTACTTC | CASSSGGGGDPHSYEQYF
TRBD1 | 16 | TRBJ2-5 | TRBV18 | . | TGTGCCAGCTCACCGGCGCGGGACAGGCGGCGGGAGACCCAGTACTTC | CASSPARDRRRETQYF
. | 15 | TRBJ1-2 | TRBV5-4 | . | TGTGCCAGCAGCTGGAGGGCAGGCACTAACTATGGCTACACCTTC | CASSWRAGTNYGYTF
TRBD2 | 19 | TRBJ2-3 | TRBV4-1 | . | TGCGCCAGCAGCCAGGCAGGACTAGCGGGAGATCGAGGTTTGGATACGCAGTATTTT | CASSQAGLAGDRGLDTQYF
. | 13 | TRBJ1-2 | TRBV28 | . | TGTGCCAGCAGTGGTCGGGGCGGGGGTGGCTACACCTTC | CASSGRGGGGYTF
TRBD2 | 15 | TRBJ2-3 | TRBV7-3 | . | TGTGCCAGCAGCTTAACAGCGGGGGGCACAGATACGCAGTATTTT | CASSLTAGGTDTQYF
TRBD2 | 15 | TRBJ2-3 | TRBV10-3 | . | TGTGCCATCAGCCTTTTAGCGGGGAGCACAGATACGCAGTATTTT | CAISLLAGSTDTQYF
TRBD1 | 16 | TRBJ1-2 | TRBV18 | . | TGTGCCAGCTCACGACACCCGACAGGGTGTATGCATGGCTACACCTTC | CASSRHPTGCMHGYTF
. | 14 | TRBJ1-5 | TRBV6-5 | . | TGTGCCAGCAGTTACAACAGGGATTCCCTTTTTCAGCATTTT | CASSYNRDSLFQHF
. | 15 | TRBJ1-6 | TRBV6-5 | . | TGTGCCAGCGGGCGGACAGAGGGGTATAATTCACCCCTCCACTTT | CASGRTEGYNSPLHF
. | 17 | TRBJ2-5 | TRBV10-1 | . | TGCGCCAGCAGAGGGGGGTTCACAGGGGTCAGGTCGGAGACCCAGTACTTC | CASRGGFTGVRSETQYF
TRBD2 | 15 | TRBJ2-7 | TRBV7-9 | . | TGTGCCAGCAGTATCGAACTAGCGGGGGGAGAGGAGCAGTACTTC | CASSIELAGGEEQYF
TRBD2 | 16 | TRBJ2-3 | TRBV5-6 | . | TGTGCCAGCAGCTCCCACAGCGGGAGGGCCCTAGATACGCAGTATTTT | CASSSHSGRALDTQYF
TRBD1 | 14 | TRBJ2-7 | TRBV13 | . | TGTGCCAGCAGCCGACAGGGGGCCAACCAGCGGGTTGTTTTC | CASSRQGANQRVVF
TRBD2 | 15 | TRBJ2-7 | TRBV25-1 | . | TGTGCCAGCGGACGACTGGCGGGAGATCGTTACGAGCAGTACTTC | CASGRLAGDRYEQYF
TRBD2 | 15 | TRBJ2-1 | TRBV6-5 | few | TGTGCCAGCAGTCACCGCGGGGGGGTTGACAATGAGCAGTTCTTC | CASSHRGGVDNEQFF
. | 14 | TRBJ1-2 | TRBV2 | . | TGTGCCAGCAGTGAAACCACAGGGTACTATGGCTACACCTTC | CASSETTGYYGYTF
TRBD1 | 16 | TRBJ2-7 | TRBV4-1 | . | TGCGCCAGCAGCCAAGATCGGGACAGGGGGAAGTACGAGCAGTACTTC | CASSQDRDRGKYEQYF
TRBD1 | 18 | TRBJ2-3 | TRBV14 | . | TGTGCCAGCAGCCACATACTGCCAGACAGGGATAGCACAGATACGCAGTATTTT | CASSHILPDRDSTDTQYF
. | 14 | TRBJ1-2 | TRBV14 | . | TGTGCCAGCAGCCCCAAGCGGGGTTTGGTTGGCTACACCTTC | CASSPKRGLVGYTF
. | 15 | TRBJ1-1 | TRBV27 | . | TGTGCCAGCAGTCCGCGGACAGTAAGGAACACTGAAGCTTTCTTT | CASSPRTVRNTEAFF
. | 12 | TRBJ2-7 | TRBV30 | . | TGTGCCTGGAGTGCCGGAGAGGTCGAGCAGTACTTC | CAWSAGEVEQYF